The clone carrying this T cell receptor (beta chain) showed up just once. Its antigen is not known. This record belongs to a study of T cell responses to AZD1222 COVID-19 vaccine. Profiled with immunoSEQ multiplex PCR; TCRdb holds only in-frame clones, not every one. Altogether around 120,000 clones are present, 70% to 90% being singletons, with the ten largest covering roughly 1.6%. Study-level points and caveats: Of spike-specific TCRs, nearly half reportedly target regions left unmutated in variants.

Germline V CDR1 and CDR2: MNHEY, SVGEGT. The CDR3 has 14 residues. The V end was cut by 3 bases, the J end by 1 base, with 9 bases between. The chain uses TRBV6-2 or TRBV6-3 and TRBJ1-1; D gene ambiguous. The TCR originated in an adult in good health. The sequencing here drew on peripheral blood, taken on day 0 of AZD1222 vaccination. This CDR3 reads CASSYHRGNTEAFF. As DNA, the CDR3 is TGTGCCAGCAGTTATCATCGTGGGAACACTGAAGCTTTCTTT.